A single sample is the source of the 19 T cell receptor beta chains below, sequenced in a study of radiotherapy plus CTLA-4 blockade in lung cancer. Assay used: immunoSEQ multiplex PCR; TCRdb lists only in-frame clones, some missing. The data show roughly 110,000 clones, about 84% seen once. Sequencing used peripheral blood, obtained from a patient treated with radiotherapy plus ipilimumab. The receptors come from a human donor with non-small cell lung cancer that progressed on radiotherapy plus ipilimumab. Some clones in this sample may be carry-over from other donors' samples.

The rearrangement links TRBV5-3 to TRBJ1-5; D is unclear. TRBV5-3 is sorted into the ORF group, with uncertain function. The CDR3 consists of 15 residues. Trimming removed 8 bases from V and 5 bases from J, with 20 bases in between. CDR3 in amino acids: CASSAEAGTDQPQHF. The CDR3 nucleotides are TGTGCCAGCTCGGCCGAGGCAGGAACCGATCAGCCCCAGCATTTT.

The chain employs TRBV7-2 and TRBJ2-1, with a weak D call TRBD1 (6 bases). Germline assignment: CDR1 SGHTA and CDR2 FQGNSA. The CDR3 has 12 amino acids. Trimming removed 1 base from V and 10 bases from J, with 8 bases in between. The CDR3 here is CASSLGGTEQFF. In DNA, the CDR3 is TGTGCCAGCAGCTTAGGAGGGACAGAGCAGTTCTTC.

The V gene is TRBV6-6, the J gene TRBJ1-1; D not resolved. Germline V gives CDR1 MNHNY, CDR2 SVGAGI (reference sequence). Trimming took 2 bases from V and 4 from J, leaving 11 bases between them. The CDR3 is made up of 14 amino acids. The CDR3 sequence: CASSYGGSSTEAFF. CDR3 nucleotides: TGTGCCAGCAGTTACGGAGGTTCTAGCACTGAAGCTTTCTTT.

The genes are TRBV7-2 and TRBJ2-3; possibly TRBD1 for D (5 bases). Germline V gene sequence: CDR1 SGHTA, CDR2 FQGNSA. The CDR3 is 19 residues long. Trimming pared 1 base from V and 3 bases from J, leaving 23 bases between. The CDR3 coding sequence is TGTGCCAGCAGCTTAGGGGGCGGCGGATTCGGGCCTTATACAGATACGCAGTATTTT. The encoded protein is CASSLGGGGFGPYTDTQYF.

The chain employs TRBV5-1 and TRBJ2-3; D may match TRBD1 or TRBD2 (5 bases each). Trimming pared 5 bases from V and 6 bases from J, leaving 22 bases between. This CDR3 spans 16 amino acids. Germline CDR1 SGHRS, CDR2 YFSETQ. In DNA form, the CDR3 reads TGCGCCAGCAGTCTGGGGACGGATCGAGTAACGGATACGCAGTATTTT. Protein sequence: CASSLGTDRVTDTQYF.

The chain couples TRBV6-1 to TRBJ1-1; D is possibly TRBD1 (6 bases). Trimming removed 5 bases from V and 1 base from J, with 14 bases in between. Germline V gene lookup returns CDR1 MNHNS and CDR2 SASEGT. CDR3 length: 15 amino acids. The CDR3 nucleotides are TGTGCCAGCAGTAACCTCGACAGGAGGAACACTGAAGCTTTCTTT. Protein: CASSNLDRRNTEAFF.

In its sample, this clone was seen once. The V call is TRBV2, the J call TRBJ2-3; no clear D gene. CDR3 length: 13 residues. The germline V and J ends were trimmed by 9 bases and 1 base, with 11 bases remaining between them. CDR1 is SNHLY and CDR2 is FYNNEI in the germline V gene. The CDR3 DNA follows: TGTGCCAGAAAAGGGTTAGGCACAGATACGCAGTATTTT. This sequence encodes CARKGLGTDTQYF.

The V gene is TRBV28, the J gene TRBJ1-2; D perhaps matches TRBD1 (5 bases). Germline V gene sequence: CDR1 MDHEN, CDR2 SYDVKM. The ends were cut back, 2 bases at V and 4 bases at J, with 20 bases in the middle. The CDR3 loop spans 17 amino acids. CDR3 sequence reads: CASSLGAGPQVGYGYTF. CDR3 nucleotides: TGTGCCAGCAGTTTAGGGGCCGGGCCTCAGGTAGGCTATGGCTACACCTTC.

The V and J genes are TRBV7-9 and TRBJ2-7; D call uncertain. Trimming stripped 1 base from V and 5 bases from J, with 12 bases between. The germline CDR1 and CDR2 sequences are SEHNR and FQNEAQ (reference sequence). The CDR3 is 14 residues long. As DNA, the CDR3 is TGTGCCAGCAGCTTAGTCCCCACCCGCCACGAGCAGTACTTC. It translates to CASSLVPTRHEQYF.

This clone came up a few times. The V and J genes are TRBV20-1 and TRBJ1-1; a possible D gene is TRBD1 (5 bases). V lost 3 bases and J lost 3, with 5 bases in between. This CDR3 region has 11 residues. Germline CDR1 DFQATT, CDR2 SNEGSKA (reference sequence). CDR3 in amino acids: CSARGDTEAFF. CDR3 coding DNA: TGCAGTGCTAGGGGGGACACTGAAGCTTTCTTT.

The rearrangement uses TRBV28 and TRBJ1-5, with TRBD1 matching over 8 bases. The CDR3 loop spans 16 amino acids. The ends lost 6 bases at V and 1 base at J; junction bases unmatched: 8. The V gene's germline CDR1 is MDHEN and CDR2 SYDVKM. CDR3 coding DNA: TGTGCCAGCAGAACACCAGGGGGCGCGAGCAATCAGCCCCAGCATTTT. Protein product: CASRTPGGASNQPQHF.

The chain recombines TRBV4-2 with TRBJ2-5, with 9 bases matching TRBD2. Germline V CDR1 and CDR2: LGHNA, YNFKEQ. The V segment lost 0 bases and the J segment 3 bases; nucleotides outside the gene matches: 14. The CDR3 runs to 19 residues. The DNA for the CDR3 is TGTGCCAGCAGCCAAGACGGACTGGCGGGACTAGCAGGAAAAGAGACCCAGTACTTC. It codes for CASSQDGLAGLAGKETQYF.

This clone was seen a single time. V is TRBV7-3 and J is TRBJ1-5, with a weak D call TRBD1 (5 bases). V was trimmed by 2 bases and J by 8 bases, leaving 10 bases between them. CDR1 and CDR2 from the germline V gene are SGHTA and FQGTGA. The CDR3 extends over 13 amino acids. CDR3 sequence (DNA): TGTGCCAGCAGCTTAGAATCAGGGAAGCCCCAGCATTTT. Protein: CASSLESGKPQHF.

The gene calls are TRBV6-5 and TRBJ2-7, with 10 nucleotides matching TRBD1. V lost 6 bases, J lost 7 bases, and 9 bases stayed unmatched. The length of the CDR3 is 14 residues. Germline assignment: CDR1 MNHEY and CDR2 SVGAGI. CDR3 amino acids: CASRAGQGSLEQYF. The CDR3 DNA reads TGTGCCAGCAGAGCGGGACAGGGGTCCTTGGAGCAGTACTTC.

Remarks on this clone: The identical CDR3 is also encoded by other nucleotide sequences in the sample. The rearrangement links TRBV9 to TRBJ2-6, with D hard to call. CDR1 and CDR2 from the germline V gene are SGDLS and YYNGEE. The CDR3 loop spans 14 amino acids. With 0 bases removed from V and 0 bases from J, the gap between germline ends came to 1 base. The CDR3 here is CASSVVSGANVLTF. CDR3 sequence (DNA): TGTGCCAGCAGCGTAGTCTCTGGGGCCAACGTCCTGACTTTC. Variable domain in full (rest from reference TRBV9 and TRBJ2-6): DSGVTQTPKHLITATGQRVTLRCSPRSGDLSVYWYQQSLDQGLQFLIQYYNGEERAKGNILERFSAQQFPDLHSELNLSSLELGDSALYFCASSVVSGANVLTFGAGSRLTVL.

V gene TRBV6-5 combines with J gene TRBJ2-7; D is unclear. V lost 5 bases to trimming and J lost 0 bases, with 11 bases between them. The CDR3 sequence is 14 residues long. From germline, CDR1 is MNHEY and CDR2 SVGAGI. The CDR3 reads CASSPTASSYEQYF. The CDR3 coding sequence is TGTGCCAGCAGTCCGACGGCCAGCTCCTACGAGCAGTACTTC.

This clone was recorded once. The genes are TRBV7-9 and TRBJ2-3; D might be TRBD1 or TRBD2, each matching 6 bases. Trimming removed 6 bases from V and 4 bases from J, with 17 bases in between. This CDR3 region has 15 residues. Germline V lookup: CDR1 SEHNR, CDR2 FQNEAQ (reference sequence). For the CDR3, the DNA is TGTGCCAGCAGATATAGGGGGGCGCCGGCAGATACGCAGTATTTT. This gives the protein CASRYRGAPADTQYF.

CDR3 sequence reads: CACPGKEISGNTIYF. The CDR3 bases are TGTGCCTGCCCGGGCAAGGAGATCTCTGGAAACACCATATATTTT. This sequence joins TRBV30 and TRBJ1-3; D is uncertain. Germline assignment: CDR1 GTSNPN and CDR2 SVGIG (reference sequence). This CDR3 spans 15 amino acids. V lost 6 bases and J 0 bases, leaving 15 bases between the germline ends.

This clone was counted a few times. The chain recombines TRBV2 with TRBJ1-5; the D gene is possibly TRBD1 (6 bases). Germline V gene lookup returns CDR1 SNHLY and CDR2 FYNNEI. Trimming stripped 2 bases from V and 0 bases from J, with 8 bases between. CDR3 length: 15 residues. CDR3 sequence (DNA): TGTGCCAGCAGTGAATGGGGGGCTAGCAATCAGCCCCAGCATTTT. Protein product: CASSEWGASNQPQHF. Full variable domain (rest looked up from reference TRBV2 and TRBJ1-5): EPEVTQTPSHQVTQMGQEVILRCVPISNHLYFYWYRQILGQKVEFLVSFYNNEISEKSEIFDDQFSVERPDGSNFTLKIRSTKLEDSAMYFCASSEWGASNQPQHFGDGTRLSIL.